Following are 11 T cell receptor beta chains from one sample sequenced in a study of CD8+CD57+ T cells in acquired aplastic anemia. Profiles of TCR beta VDJ and CDR3 were generated from a genomic DNA template. TCRdb analysed the reads with MiXCR anew, one entry per CDR3 protein. The top ten clones hold 2.5% to 3% of a sample with around 150,000 distinct CDR3 sequences, 40% to 55% of them seen once. Patients selected for sequencing had displayed CD8+CD57+ cell expansion by flow cytometry. Material: sorted CD4+, CD8+, or CD8+CD57+ T cells (not recorded which) from PBMCs. These receptors were collected from a human donor with aplastic anemia.

Worth noting for this clonotype: It may be a read error: a sequence one base away is much more abundant. This rearrangement joins TRBV4-2 to TRBJ2-2; the D is unclear. V lost 1 base and J 13 bases, leaving 13 bases between the germline ends. CDR1 is LGHNA and CDR2 is YNFKEQ in the germline V gene. The length of the CDR3 is 13 residues. As DNA, the CDR3 is TGTGCCAGCAGCCAAGCTGGGGATTGGTGGCTGTTTTTT. It encodes CASSQAGDWWLFF.

The chain employs TRBV2 and TRBJ1-1; the D is unclear. The CDR3 totals 13 residues. V was trimmed by 6 bases and J by 0 bases, leaving 8 bases between them. The germline V gene has CDR1 SNHLY and CDR2 FYNNEI. The CDR3 loop is CASRQEMNTEAFF. CDR3 coding DNA: TGTGCCAGCAGACAAGAGATGAACACTGAAGCTTTCTTT.

This clonotype was recorded many times. The rearrangement uses TRBV25-1 and TRBJ2-5; D gene unclear. With 6 bases removed from V and 3 bases from J, the gap between germline ends came to 5 bases. The CDR3 is 11 residues long. The germline gives CDR1 MGHDK, CDR2 SYGVNS. The CDR3 DNA is TGTGCCAGCAGCCCAAAAGAGACCCAGTACTTC. It translates to CASSPKETQYF.

Concerning this clonotype itself: Possible read error: a much larger clone is one base away. The chain couples TRBV7-3 to TRBJ2-2; the match to TRBD2 covers 14 bases. The CDR3 length is 16 residues. Germline assignment: CDR1 SGHTA and CDR2 FQGTGA. Germline trimming cut 4 bases from V and 6 bases from J; bases unmatched to any gene: 4. In nucleotides, the CDR3 is TGTGCCAGCAGCTGGACTAGCGGGAGGCCTGCCGGGGAGCTGTTTTTT. Residues: CASSWTSGRPAGELFF.

This clonotype was recorded at least ten times. The chain joins TRBV20-1 to TRBJ2-7; D is possibly TRBD1 or TRBD2 (5 bases each). CDR3 size: 13 residues. V lost 0 bases and J 6 bases, leaving 12 bases between the germline ends. Germline CDR1 and CDR2: DFQATT and SNEGSKA (reference sequence). CDR3 DNA: TGCAGTGCTAGAGAGGGGGTGCTAGCCGAGCAGTACTTC. It yields the protein CSAREGVLAEQYF.

The count of this clonotype is one. CDR3 sequence (DNA): TGTGCCAGCAGCAAACGGGACAGCGAAGCTTTCTTT. This sequence encodes CASSKRDSEAFF. The V gene is TRBV14, the J gene TRBJ1-1; 7 bases map to TRBD1. The germline CDR1 and CDR2 sequences are SGHDN and FVKESK. J lost 8 bases, V lost 5 bases, and 5 bases had no gene match. The CDR3 is 12 amino acids. The variable domain in full, with the rest retrieved from reference TRBV14 and TRBJ1-1, is EAGVTQFPSHSVIEKGQTVTLRCDPISGHDNLYWYRRVMGKEIKFLLHFVKESKQDESGMPNNRFLAERTGGTYSTLKVQPAELEDSGVYFCASSKRDSEAFFGQGTRLTVV.

This clonotype occurred many times. The junction departs from germline at one end; a sequencing error may be responsible. The chain employs TRBV7-9 and TRBJ2-2; 7 bases are shared with TRBD1. This CDR3 region has 15 residues. Germline V gene lookup returns CDR1 SEHNR and CDR2 FQNEAQ (reference sequence). The CDR3 DNA reads as TGTGCCAGCAACTTAGGGGGCGCAAACACCGGGGAGCTGTTTTTT. Amino acids: CASNLGGANTGELFF.

This rearrangement joins TRBV14 to TRBJ1-3; D is perhaps TRBD1 (6 bases). Germline assignment: CDR1 SGHDN and CDR2 FVKESK. The CDR3 runs 16 residues. V was cut by 4 bases and J by 4 bases, with 17 bases left in between. CDR3 in DNA: TGTGCCAGCAGCCGCCAGGGGTCCGGCTCGGGAAACACCATATATTTT. Protein: CASSRQGSGSGNTIYF.

The rearrangement links TRBV11-1 to TRBJ1-1, with D possibly TRBD1 on 6 matching bases. Trimming shortened V by 7 bases and J by 9 bases, and 18 bases separated the two germline ends. The germline gives CDR1 SGHAT, CDR2 FQDESV (reference sequence). This CDR3 spans 13 amino acids. The CDR3 region is CASTNTTGAKAFF. The CDR3 nucleotides read TGTGCCAGCACCAACACGACAGGAGCAAAAGCTTTCTTT.

Remarks on this clonotype: Because it lacks the conserved phenylalanine or tryptophan at the end, this CDR3 is likely a read error. For the CDR3, the DNA is TGTGCCAGCAGTAAACGGACGCGTGGAACCTACGAGCAGTACCTC. Amino acid sequence: CASSKRTRGTYEQYL. This chain joins TRBV28 and TRBJ2-7; D unclear. From germline, CDR1 is MDHEN and CDR2 SYDVKM. This CDR3 region has 15 residues. Trimming took off 5 bases at V and 2 bases at J, with 16 bases between the two ends.

The J gene is TRBJ2-3, the V gene TRBV7-9; the D is unclear. Germline V lookup: CDR1 SEHNR, CDR2 FQNEAQ (reference sequence). The V and J ends lost 4 bases and 6 bases respectively, with 14 bases between them. This CDR3 region has 14 residues. CDR3 DNA: TGTGCCAGCAGCTCTGATAGTGGATGGGATACGCAGTATTTT. Protein product: CASSSDSGWDTQYF.